The TCR beta chain under discussion was sequenced for a study of blood T cell repertoires in COVID-19. About the study: Samples representing acute and convalescent COVID-19 were sourced from the United States, Italy and Spain. PBMCs, B-cell-depleted T cells, or T cells provided the cDNA or gDNA that made up the material.

Study processing details: Quantification of nucleated cells was approximated via reference gene primer amplification. The data were produced by immunoSEQ multiplex PCR, yet TCRdb's version contains in-frame clones alone and is incomplete. For V, J and clone size, that table is used; D and trimming come from the DNA. The sample holds approximately 180,000 clones, about 85% seen once. Trimming at V came to 2 bases and at J to 5 bases, leaving 11 bases not matched to a gene. Germline-derived CDR1 and CDR2 are SGHAT and FQNNGV. The CDR3 sequence is 16 residues long. Sequencing input: peripheral blood. The TCR comes from a woman of 80 years or more with acute or convalescent COVID-19. The chain has TRBV11-2 and TRBJ1-2; 7 nucleotides agree with TRBD1. CDR3 residues: CASSLPRGGQRYGYTF. DNA for the CDR3: TGTGCCAGCAGCTTACCACGGGGGGGACAGCGTTATGGCTACACCTTC.